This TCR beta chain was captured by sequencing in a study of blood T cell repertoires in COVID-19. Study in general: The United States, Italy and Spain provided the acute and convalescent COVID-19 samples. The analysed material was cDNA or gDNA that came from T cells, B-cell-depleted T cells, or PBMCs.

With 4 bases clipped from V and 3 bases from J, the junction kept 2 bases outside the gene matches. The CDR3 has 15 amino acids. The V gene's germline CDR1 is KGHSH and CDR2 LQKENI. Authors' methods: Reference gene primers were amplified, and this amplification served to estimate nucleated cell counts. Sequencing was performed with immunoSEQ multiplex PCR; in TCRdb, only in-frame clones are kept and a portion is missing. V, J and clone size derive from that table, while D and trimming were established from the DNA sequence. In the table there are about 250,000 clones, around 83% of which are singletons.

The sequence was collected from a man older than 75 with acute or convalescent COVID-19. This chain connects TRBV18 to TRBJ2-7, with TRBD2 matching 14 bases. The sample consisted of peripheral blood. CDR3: CASSRGLAGVYEQYF. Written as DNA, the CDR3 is TGTGCCAGCTCACGGGGACTAGCGGGGGTCTACGAGCAGTACTTC.